This T cell receptor beta chain was profiled in a study of blood T cells in healthy people across ages. With a J-beta primer mix and a sample-barcoded 5' primer, a second PCR ran 7 to 11 cycles. TCRdb analysed the 5' RACE reads with MiXCR anew, one entry per CDR3 protein. The table includes about 640,000 distinct CDR3 sequences, approximately 50% detected once. Comment on this clonotype: At one of its ends the junction is not consistent with the germline gene, which may arise from a read error.

PBMCs numbering at least 6 million were isolated per sample. The sequenced sample was blood. This TCR came from a man aged 55 to 69 in good health.

The CDR3 loop is CSAKEAENYGYTF. The CDR3 bases are TGTAGTGCGAAGGAGGCAGAGAACTATGGCTACACCTTC. J is TRBJ1-2 and V is TRBV20-1; D unclear. CDR3 length: 13 residues. The germline CDR1 and CDR2 sequences are DFQATT and SNEGSKA (reference sequence).